These 18 T cell receptor beta chains share one sample of origin, sequenced in a study of blood T cell repertoires in COVID-19. Method: immunoSEQ multiplex PCR; TCRdb's copy keeps in-frame clones and lacks some. The sample lists approximately 300,000 clones, about nine tenths occurring once. Sequencing input: PBMCs or T cells enriched from blood (not recorded which). The receptors come from a man aged 30-40 years who had recovered from COVID-19.

The rearrangement joins TRBV5-6 to TRBJ2-2, with a tentative D call TRBD2 (6 bases). Trimming pared 4 bases from V and 4 bases from J, leaving 20 bases between. Germline CDR1 is SGHDT and CDR2 is YYEEEE. The CDR3 is made up of 17 amino acids. The CDR3 DNA sequence: TGTGCCAGCAGCCCCTCCGGGGGACTGGATTTCACCGGGGAGCTGTTTTTT. Residues: CASSPSGGLDFTGELFF.

This chain links TRBV11-3 with TRBJ2-7; a weak D match, TRBD2 (7 bases). Per germline, CDR1 SGHNT and CDR2 YENEEA. This CDR3 spans 15 amino acids. The V gene lost 5 bases and the J gene lost 2 bases, with 16 bases spanning the gap. CDR3 region: CASSPRGGGTYEQYF. The CDR3 DNA reads TGTGCCAGCAGCCCCCGAGGGGGGGGAACCTACGAGCAGTACTTC.

The chain is built from TRBV6-5 and TRBJ2-3; 7 bases fit TRBD1. The CDR3 consists of 14 residues. The germline gives CDR1 MNHEY, CDR2 SVGAGI. Trimming cost V 5 bases and J 2 bases; bases outside gene matches: 4. Here the CDR3 DNA reads TGTGCCAGCAGTCGGGACAGAAACACAGATACGCAGTATTTT. It translates to CASSRDRNTDTQYF.

This chain links TRBV7-6 with TRBJ1-5, with D possibly TRBD1 on 5 matching bases. Germline V lookup: CDR1 SGHVS, CDR2 FNYEAQ. The V gene lost 0 bases and the J gene lost 1 base, with 7 bases spanning the gap. The CDR3 is 15 residues long. CDR3 sequence: CASSLAGESNQPQHF. Here the CDR3 DNA reads TGTGCCAGCAGCTTAGCAGGGGAAAGCAATCAGCCCCAGCATTTT.

The chain carries TRBV10-3 and TRBJ1-1, with 7 positions matching TRBD1. V dropped 6 bases and J dropped 3; count of bases not matched to a gene: 4. CDR3 length: 13 residues. The V gene's germline CDR1 is ENHRY and CDR2 SYGVKD. The CDR3 is CAIRNTGDTEAFF. The CDR3 bases are TGTGCCATCAGAAACACAGGGGACACTGAAGCTTTCTTT.

V is TRBV14 and J is TRBJ2-1; 8 bases map to TRBD2. Germline trimming cut 3 bases from V and 0 bases from J; bases unmatched to any gene: 7. CDR3 length equals 17 residues. Germline CDR1 and CDR2: SGHDN and FVKESK. CDR3 protein: CASSQGTGRGSYNEQFF. In DNA form, the CDR3 reads TGTGCCAGCAGCCAGGGGACCGGGAGGGGCTCCTACAATGAGCAGTTCTTC. The variable domain in full, completed from reference TRBV14 and TRBJ2-1, reads EAGVTQFPSHSVIEKGQTVTLRCDPISGHDNLYWYRRVMGKEIKFLLHFVKESKQDESGMPNNRFLAERTGGTYSTLKVQPAELEDSGVYFCASSQGTGRGSYNEQFFGPGTRLTVL.

This clone was seen once. The J gene is TRBJ1-5, the V gene TRBV19, with TRBD1 matching 8 bases. The CDR3 contains 16 residues. V gave up 10 bases and J gave up 2 bases; unmatched junction bases: 13. CDR1 LNHDA and CDR2 SQIVND come from the germline V gene (reference sequence). This chain's CDR3 is CATGGDRGGGNQPQHF. The CDR3 DNA sequence: TGTGCCACTGGGGGAGACAGGGGCGGTGGCAATCAGCCCCAGCATTTT.

The CDR3 here is CASSLGAPTKNIQYF. The DNA of the CDR3 is TGTGCCAGCAGCCTGGGGGCGCCTACCAAAAACATTCAGTACTTC. V usage is TRBV7-2 and J usage is TRBJ2-4, with TRBD1 as a possible D gene (6 bases). V lost 5 bases, J lost 2 bases, and 13 bases lay in between. Germline V CDR1 and CDR2: SGHTA, FQGNSA. The CDR3 runs 15 residues.

The chain employs TRBV28 and TRBJ1-4, with a possible D match to TRBD1 (6 bases). This CDR3 spans 12 amino acids. Trimming stripped 8 bases from V and 10 bases from J, with 14 bases between. Germline lookup yields CDR1 MDHEN and CDR2 SYDVKM. The CDR3 region is CASSGGAGKLFF. The CDR3 DNA reads as TGTGCCAGCTCCGGGGGGGCGGGAAAACTGTTTTTT.

V is TRBV3-1 (or the pseudogene TRBV3-2) and J is TRBJ2-7, with TRBD2 identical over 8 bases. CDR3 length: 16 amino acids. Losses at the gene ends were 0 bases for V and 2 bases for J; bases not matched to a gene: 6. CDR1 is LGHDT, CDR2 YNNKEL, per germline (reference sequence). The CDR3 DNA follows: TGTGCCAGCAGCCAAGATTCACTAGCGGTCGCCTACGAGCAGTACTTC. Translation: CASSQDSLAVAYEQYF.

The rearrangement uses TRBV3-1 (or the pseudogene TRBV3-2) and TRBJ1-2; D is undetermined. This CDR3 is 12 amino acids long. Trimming removed 5 bases from V and 8 bases from J, with 12 bases in between. CDR1 LGHDT and CDR2 YNNKEL come from the germline V gene (reference sequence). This CDR3 is CASSGGRWGYTF. CDR3 DNA: TGTGCCAGCAGCGGAGGGCGTTGGGGCTACACCTTC.

The chain carries TRBV24-1 and TRBJ2-5; the D is unclear. Germline CDR1 and CDR2: KGHDR and SFDVKD. This CDR3 comprises 14 residues. V shed 2 bases and J shed 5 bases, with 11 bases lying between them. The CDR3 spells CATSDSAIMETQYF. CDR3 nucleotide sequence: TGTGCCACCAGTGATTCTGCGATAATGGAGACCCAGTACTTC.

The chain has TRBV2 and TRBJ1-6; 11 bases line up with TRBD1. The junction had 4 bases not matched to a gene; V was cut back by 8 bases and J by 10 bases. The CDR3 is 13 residues long. Germline-derived CDR1 and CDR2 are SNHLY and FYNNEI. CDR3 in DNA: TGTGCCAGCTCCGGGACAGGGGGGTCACCCCTCCACTTT. Translated: CASSGTGGSPLHF. The full variable domain, rest sourced from reference TRBV2 and TRBJ1-6, is EPEVTQTPSHQVTQMGQEVILRCVPISNHLYFYWYRQILGQKVEFLVSFYNNEISEKSEIFDDQFSVERPDGSNFTLKIRSTKLEDSAMYFCASSGTGGSPLHFGNGTRLTVT.

This chain uses TRBV11-2 with TRBJ1-5, with a possible D match to TRBD1 (5 bases). The CDR3 runs to 15 residues. The V end was cut by 0 bases, the J end by 3 bases, with 9 bases between. Looked up from germline, CDR1 is SGHAT and CDR2 is FQNNGV. CDR3 sequence reads: CASSLDRQPNQPQHF. In DNA, the CDR3 is TGTGCCAGCAGCTTAGACCGACAGCCCAATCAGCCCCAGCATTTT.

This clone was picked up one time. The V gene is TRBV6-4, the J gene TRBJ2-5; 10 bases agree with TRBD2. In germline, CDR1 is MRHNA, CDR2 SNTAGT. The CDR3 covers 15 residues. The J segment lost 4 bases and the V segment lost 0 bases, leaving 2 bases of the junction unmatched. The CDR3 DNA sequence: TGTGCCAGCAGTGACTCGGGACTAGCGTCAGAGACCCAGTACTTC. It encodes CASSDSGLASETQYF.

V usage is TRBV3-1 (or the pseudogene TRBV3-2) and J usage is TRBJ1-4; D gene unclear. Germline lookup yields CDR1 LGHDT and CDR2 YNNKEL (reference sequence). Trimming took 0 bases from V and 10 from J, leaving 9 bases between them. There are 13 residues in the CDR3. The CDR3 sequence: CASSQDLGRKLFF. CDR3 DNA: TGTGCCAGCAGCCAAGATCTTGGGCGAAAACTGTTTTTT.

This chain connects TRBV5-4 to TRBJ1-6; 9 nucleotides align to TRBD1. The V and J ends lost 4 bases and 8 bases, in that order; junction bases with no gene match: 7. This CDR3 is built from 15 residues. Germline CDR1 and CDR2: SGHNT and YYREEE (reference sequence). The CDR3 sequence: CASSRGTGNYSPLHF. CDR3 sequence (DNA): TGTGCCAGCAGCCGGGGGACAGGGAATTATTCACCCCTCCACTTT.

This clone was picked up one time. The chain employs TRBV7-8 and TRBJ2-7; 9 bases agree with TRBD2. Trimming at V came to 1 base and at J to 5 bases, leaving 12 bases not matched to a gene. Germline V gives CDR1 SGHVS, CDR2 FQNEAQ. The CDR3 consists of 17 residues. CDR3 region: CASSLDPVGAGGDEQYF. DNA for the CDR3: TGTGCCAGCAGCTTAGACCCCGTTGGAGCGGGAGGAGACGAGCAGTACTTC.